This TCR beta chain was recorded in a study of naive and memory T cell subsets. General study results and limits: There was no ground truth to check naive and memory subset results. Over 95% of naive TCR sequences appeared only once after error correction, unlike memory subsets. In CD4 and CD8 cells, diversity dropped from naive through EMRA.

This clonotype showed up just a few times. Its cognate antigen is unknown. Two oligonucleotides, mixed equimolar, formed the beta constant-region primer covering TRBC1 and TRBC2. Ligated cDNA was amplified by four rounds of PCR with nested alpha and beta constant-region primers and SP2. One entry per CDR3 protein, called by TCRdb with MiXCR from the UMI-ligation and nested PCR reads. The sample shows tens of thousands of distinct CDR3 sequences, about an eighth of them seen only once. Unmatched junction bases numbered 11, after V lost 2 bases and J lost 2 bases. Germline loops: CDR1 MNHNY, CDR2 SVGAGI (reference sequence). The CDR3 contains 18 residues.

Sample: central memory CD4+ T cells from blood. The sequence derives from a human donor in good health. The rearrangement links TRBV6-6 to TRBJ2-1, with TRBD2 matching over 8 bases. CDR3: CASSYPTGTRRTYNEQFF. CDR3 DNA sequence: TGTGCCAGCAGTTACCCAACCGGGACTAGGAGGACCTACAATGAGCAGTTCTTC.